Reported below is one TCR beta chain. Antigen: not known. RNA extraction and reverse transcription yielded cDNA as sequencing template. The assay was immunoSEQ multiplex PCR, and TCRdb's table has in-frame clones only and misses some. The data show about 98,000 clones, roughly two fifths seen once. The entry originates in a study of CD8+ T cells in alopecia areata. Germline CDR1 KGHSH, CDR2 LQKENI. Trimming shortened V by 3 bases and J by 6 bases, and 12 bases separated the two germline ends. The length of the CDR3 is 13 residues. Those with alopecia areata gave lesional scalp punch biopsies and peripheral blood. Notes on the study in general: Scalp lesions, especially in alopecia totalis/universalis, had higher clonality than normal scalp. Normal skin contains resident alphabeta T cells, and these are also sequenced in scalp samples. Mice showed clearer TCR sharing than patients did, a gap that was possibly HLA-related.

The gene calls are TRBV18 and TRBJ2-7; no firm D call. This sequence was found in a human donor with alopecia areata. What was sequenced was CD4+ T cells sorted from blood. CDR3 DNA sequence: TGTGCCAGCTCACCGAGGAACAGTCTCGAGCAGTACTTC. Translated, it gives CASSPRNSLEQYF.